A selection of T cell receptor beta chains follows, all from one sample in a study of shared clonotypes between healthy human individuals. Profiled with immunoSEQ multiplex PCR; TCRdb holds only in-frame clones, not every one. In the table there are approximately 940,000 clones, over 75% of which are singletons. Sequencing was carried out using memory CD4+ T cells sorted from blood. The receptors were sampled from a man between 18 and 35 years old in good health. The CDR3 runs from the conserved cysteine through the conserved F or W. D genes are given only for firm matches. For some rows the clone size is stated as once, few or many, or as a class when expanded; others skip it.

D gene | J gene | clone size | V gene | CDR3 protein | CDR3 DNA
TRBD1 | TRBJ2-5 | - | TRBV18 | CASSRGQGAQTQYF | TGTGCCAGCTCGCGGGGACAGGGGGCACAGACCCAGTACTTC
TRBD2 | TRBJ2-5 | once | TRBV10-3 | CAISASGSGETQYF | TGTGCCATCAGTGCTAGCGGGAGCGGGGAGACCCAGTACTTC
- | TRBJ1-3 | - | TRBV10-2 | CASSVGTSGNTIYF | TGCGCCAGCAGTGTCGGGACCTCTGGAAACACCATATATTTT
- | TRBJ1-5 | - | TRBV19 | CASSISWGSNQPQHF | TGTGCCAGTAGTATAAGTTGGGGTAGCAATCAGCCCCAGCATTTT
TRBD1 | TRBJ2-3 | few | TRBV5-1 | CASSLGQGSTDTQYF | TGCGCCAGCAGCTTAGGACAGGGGAGCACAGATACGCAGTATTTT
- | TRBJ1-6 | - | TRBV6-1 | CASRENSPLHF | TGTGCCAGCAGGGAAAATTCACCCCTCCACTTT
TRBD2 | TRBJ2-3 | - | TRBV27 | CASAQGGSDTQYF | TGTGCCAGTGCCCAGGGAGGGTCGGATACGCAGTATTTT
- | TRBJ1-2 | - | TRBV2 | CASLGTGAKGYTF | TGTGCCAGCCTGGGAACGGGAGCGAAGGGCTACACCTTC
- | TRBJ1-1 | - | TRBV28 | CASRGAQGTEAFF | TGTGCCAGCAGAGGCGCACAAGGCACTGAAGCTTTCTTT
TRBD1 | TRBJ2-7 | - | TRBV4-2 | CASSQDWTGPYEQYF | TGTGCCAGCAGCCAAGATTGGACAGGCCCCTACGAGCAGTACTTC
- | TRBJ2-7 | - | TRBV2 | CASSGTVTYEQYF | TGTGCCAGCAGTGGGACGGTAACCTACGAGCAGTACTTC
- | TRBJ1-2 | - | TRBV5-4 | CASSLGAHYGYTF | TGTGCCAGCAGCTTGGGAGCTCACTATGGCTACACCTTC
TRBD1 | TRBJ1-6 | - | TRBV6-6 | CASSTGADSPLHF | TGTGCCAGCAGTACAGGGGCGGATTCACCCCTCCACTTT
TRBD1 | TRBJ1-2 | once | TRBV5-6 | CASSLGTGRNYGYTF | TGTGCCAGCAGCTTGGGGACAGGGAGAAACTATGGCTACACCTTC
- | TRBJ2-7 | - | TRBV7-6 | CASSLTGAKQYF | TGTGCCAGCAGCTTAACCGGGGCCAAGCAGTACTTC
- | TRBJ2-3 | - | TRBV7-8 | CASSFSGWGAGVDTQYF | TGTGCCAGCAGCTTTAGCGGTTGGGGGGCAGGGGTGGATACGCAGTATTTT
- | TRBJ1-3 | once | TRBV7-6 | CASSLTGQGKVNSGNTIYF | TGTGCCAGCAGCTTAACTGGGCAGGGGAAAGTTAATTCTGGAAACACCATATATTTT
- | TRBJ2-4 | - | TRBV2 | CASSELGQRRTKNIQYF | TGTGCCAGCAGTGAATTGGGGCAGCGGCGCACCAAAAACATTCAGTACTTC
TRBD2 | TRBJ2-5 | - | TRBV6-6 | CASSRGLADRETQYF | TGTGCCAGCAGCCGCGGACTAGCCGACAGGGAGACCCAGTACTTC
- | TRBJ1-1 | - | TRBV28 | CASSDRAEHTEAFF | TGTGCCAGCAGTGACCGCGCTGAGCACACTGAAGCTTTCTTT
- | TRBJ2-7 | - | TRBV30 | CAWSGLGGFHSYEQYF | TGTGCCTGGAGTGGCCTTGGAGGGTTCCACTCCTACGAGCAGTACTTC
- | TRBJ2-7 | - | TRBV11-1 | CASSRGTVGTYEQYF | TGTGCCAGCAGCCGGGGGACAGTGGGGACCTACGAGCAGTACTTC
TRBD1 | TRBJ1-2 | once | TRBV5-4 | CASSLADREYGGYTF | TGTGCCAGCAGCTTGGCGGACAGGGAATACGGTGGCTACACCTTC
- | TRBJ1-2 | - | TRBV5-1 | CASSLDLSRGYTF | TGCGCCAGCAGCTTGGATCTCTCGAGGGGCTACACCTTC
- | TRBJ2-1 | - | TRBV2 | CASTGQYEQFF | TGTGCCAGCACTGGACAATATGAGCAGTTCTTC
- | TRBJ2-3 | once | TRBV19 | CASSPRLRSSGTQYF | TGTGCCAGTAGTCCCCGATTGAGGAGCTCAGGCACGCAGTATTTT
- | TRBJ2-7 | - | TRBV5-1 | CASSLGQASYEQYF | TGCGCCAGCAGCTTGGGACAGGCTAGCTACGAGCAGTACTTC
- | TRBJ1-5 | - | TRBV6-1 | CASSERTNQPQHF | TGTGCCAGCAGTGAAAGGACCAATCAGCCCCAGCATTTT
- | TRBJ2-2 | - | TRBV30 | CAWNRQTNTGELFF | TGTGCCTGGAATAGACAGACAAACACCGGGGAGCTGTTTTTT
- | TRBJ1-6 | once | TRBV2 | CASRRLNNSPLHF | TGTGCCAGCAGGAGGTTGAATAATTCACCCCTCCACTTT
TRBD2 | TRBJ2-3 | - | TRBV30 | CAWRLAGATDTQYF | TGTGCCTGGAGACTAGCGGGGGCCACAGATACGCAGTATTTT
- | TRBJ1-1 | - | TRBV11-1 | CASSSSGYSNTEAFF | TGTGCCAGCAGCTCCTCGGGATACTCAAACACTGAAGCTTTCTTT
- | TRBJ2-3 | - | TRBV6-4 | CASSDSSDGGTDTQYF | TGTGCCAGCAGTGACTCGAGCGACGGCGGCACAGATACGCAGTATTTT